This T cell receptor (beta chain) was sequenced for a study of blood T cells in healthy people across ages. CDR1 is SNHLY, CDR2 FYNNEI, per germline. V was clipped by 2 bases and J by 5 bases, with 10 bases between them. This CDR3 is built from 13 residues. A second PCR of roughly 7 to 11 cycles used a sample-barcoded 5' primer and a J-beta primer mix. Each CDR3 protein is one row after TCRdb ran MiXCR on the 5' RACE reads. The sample lists some 1.4 million distinct CDR3 sequences, 42% occurring once. As regards this clonotype: What it recognizes is unknown.

Findings and caveats of the study: No conclusive comparison of naive versus antigen-experienced cells was possible with unsorted PBMCs.

The chain is built from TRBV2 and TRBJ2-7, with no clear D. The TCR comes from a woman in her late teens or twenties in good health. Material: blood. This CDR3 is CASSESADHEQYF. In nucleotides, the CDR3 is TGTGCCAGCAGTGAATCGGCAGACCACGAGCAGTACTTC.